This T cell receptor (beta chain) emerged from a study of blood T cell repertoires in COVID-19. Study background: From the United States, Italy and Spain came samples of acute and convalescent COVID-19.

V was clipped by 3 bases and J by 7 bases, with 10 bases between them. Germline-derived CDR1 and CDR2 are SEHNR and FQNEAQ (reference sequence). The CDR3 is 14 amino acids. Study members were between roughly 18 and 100 years old and lived in 20 to 30 US regions. Each participant's cohort was designated according to participant-reported clinical history. Here immunoSEQ multiplex PCR was the method, and the copy in TCRdb shows in-frame clones only, minus some. Of about 310,000 clones listed, roughly 86% are singletons. This chain uses TRBV7-9 with TRBJ1-6; D gene unclear. Sequencing was performed on PBMCs or T cells enriched from blood (not recorded which). The TCR originated in a woman aged 30 to 39 who had recovered from COVID-19. The CDR3 sequence: CASSFLAGNSPLHF. The DNA of the CDR3 is TGTGCCAGCAGCTTCTTGGCAGGCAATTCACCCCTCCACTTT.